The clone carrying this TCR beta chain was picked up many times. Its antigen is not identified. The germline gene is not matched at one end of the junction; a read error may be the cause. The data derive from a study of T cells after yellow fever vaccination. The study, taken as a whole, reports: Post-booster samples contained most primary-vaccination clones (approximately 95% CD4, about 85% CD8).

Template-switching 5'RACE yielded the TCR cDNA; a universal primer site and UMIs were added in the process. Via MiXCR, TCRdb re-called the 5' RACE reads, giving one row per CDR3 protein. The data show roughly 340,000 distinct CDR3 sequences, with roughly 9.4% seen just once and roughly 18% held by the top ten. The CDR3 contains 15 residues. CDR1 LGHDT and CDR2 YNNKEL come from the germline V gene (reference sequence). Here the sequenced sample was PBMCs, taken on the day of the first yellow fever vaccination. J is TRBJ2-4 and V is TRBV3-1; the match to TRBD2 covers 12 bases. This receptor was taken from a man aged 18 to 30 who received the YFV17D yellow fever vaccine. The CDR3: CASSQGRLAGGIQTF. The CDR3, as DNA: TGTGCCAGCAGCCAAGGAAGGCTAGCGGGGGGGATTCAGACCTTC.